This record looks at one T cell receptor beta chain sequence and its context. The antigen remains undetermined. An end of the junction does not agree with germline; a read error may underlie this. Using a J-beta primer mix together with a sample-barcoded 5' primer, a second PCR was run for roughly 7 to 12 cycles. Each CDR3 protein is one row after TCRdb ran MiXCR on the 5' RACE reads. Here the sample spans under 800,000 distinct CDR3 sequences, approximately 43% being singletons. The data originate from a study of blood T cells in healthy people across ages. Study details: There was about one barcoded beta molecule captured by template switching per two T cells.

Germline V lookup: CDR1 MNHEY, CDR2 SMNVEV (reference sequence). The CDR3 is 14 residues long. Findings and limits, study-wide: Higher diversity and more naive CD4+ cells were features of long-lived donors, compared to aged donors. One million T cells yielded diversity estimates that were considered underestimates.

The V gene is TRBV27, the J gene TRBJ2-1, with 8 bases lining up with TRBD2. Sequenced sample: blood. The clonotype originates from a woman between 55 and 75 years old in good health. The CDR3 nucleotides read TGTACCAGCAGTGCTAGCGGGTTCTACAATGAGCAGTTCTTC. It translates to CTSSASGFYNEQFF.